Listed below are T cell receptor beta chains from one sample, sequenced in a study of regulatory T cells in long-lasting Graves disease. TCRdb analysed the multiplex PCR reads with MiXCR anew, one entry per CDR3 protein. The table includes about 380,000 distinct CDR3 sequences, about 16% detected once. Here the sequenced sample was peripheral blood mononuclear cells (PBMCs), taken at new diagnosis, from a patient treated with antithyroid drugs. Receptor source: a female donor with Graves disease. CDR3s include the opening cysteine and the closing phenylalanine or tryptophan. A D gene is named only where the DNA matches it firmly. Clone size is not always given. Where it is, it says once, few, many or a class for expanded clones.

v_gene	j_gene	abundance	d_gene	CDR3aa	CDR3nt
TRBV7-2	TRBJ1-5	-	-	CASSLARVGINQPQHF	TGTGCCAGCAGCTTAGCGCGGGTGGGGATCAATCAGCCCCAGCATTTT
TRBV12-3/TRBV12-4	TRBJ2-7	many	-	CASSFGVGGYEQYF	TGTGCCAGCAGTTTCGGGGTAGGGGGCTACGAGCAGTACTTC
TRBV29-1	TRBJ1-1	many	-	CSVDLGKRMNTEAFF	TGCAGCGTTGACCTGGGCAAGAGAATGAACACTGAAGCTTTCTTT
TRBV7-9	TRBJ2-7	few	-	CASSLAQGISYEQYF	TGTGCCAGCAGCTTAGCACAGGGCATCTCCTACGAGCAGTACTTC
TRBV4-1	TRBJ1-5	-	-	CASSQVPGPLNQPQHF	TGCGCCAGCAGCCAAGTTCCCGGGCCCCTCAATCAGCCCCAGCATTTT
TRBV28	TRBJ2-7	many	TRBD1	CASTSGQGLYEQYF	TGTGCCAGCACTTCGGGACAGGGGCTCTACGAGCAGTACTTC
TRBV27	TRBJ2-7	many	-	CASSLGGVGYEQYF	TGTGCCAGCAGTTTAGGCGGGGTCGGGTACGAGCAGTACTTC
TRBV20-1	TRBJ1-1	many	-	CSASQHPVTEAFF	TGCAGTGCTAGTCAGCACCCCGTTACTGAAGCTTTCTTT
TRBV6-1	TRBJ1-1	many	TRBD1	CASSEGTAENTEAFF	TGTGCCAGCAGTGAGGGGACAGCGGAAAACACTGAAGCTTTCTTT
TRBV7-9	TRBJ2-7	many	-	CASSPALTGYEQYF	TGTGCCAGCAGCCCCGCTTTGACGGGCTACGAGCAGTACTTC
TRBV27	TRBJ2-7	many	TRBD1	CASSSQDRAAYEQYF	TGTGCCAGCAGCTCCCAGGACAGGGCAGCCTACGAGCAGTACTTC
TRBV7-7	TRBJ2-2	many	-	CASSLGGSRTGELFF	TGTGCTAGCAGCTTAGGAGGGAGTCGGACCGGGGAGCTGTTTTTT
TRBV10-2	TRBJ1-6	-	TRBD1	CASSGRTGGSPLHF	TGCGCCAGCAGTGGGAGGACAGGGGGCTCACCCCTCCACTTT
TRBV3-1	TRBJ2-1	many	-	CASSQDQRKYYNEQFF	TGTGCCAGCAGCCAAGATCAGCGGAAATACTACAATGAGCAGTTCTTC
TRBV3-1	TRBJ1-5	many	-	CASSQNAGSNQPQHF	TGTGCCAGCAGCCAAAACGCCGGGAGCAATCAGCCCCAGCATTTT
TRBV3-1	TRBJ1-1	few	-	CASSQGILSDRNTEAFF	TGTGCCAGCAGCCAAGGGATACTTTCGGACAGGAACACTGAAGCTTTCTTT
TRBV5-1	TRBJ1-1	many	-	CASSLGTVREAFF	TGCGCCAGCAGCTTGGGGACAGTACGTGAAGCTTTCTTT
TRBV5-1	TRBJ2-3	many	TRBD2	CASSLRTSGGYTDTQYF	TGCGCCAGCAGCTTAAGGACTAGCGGGGGATACACAGATACGCAGTATTTT
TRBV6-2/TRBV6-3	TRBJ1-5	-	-	CASLRDIRQPQHF	TGTGCCAGCCTCCGGGACATACGACAGCCCCAGCATTTT
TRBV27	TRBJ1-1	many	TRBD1	CASGDRGRGGTFF	TGTGCCAGCGGGGACAGGGGGCGCGGTGGAACTTTCTTT
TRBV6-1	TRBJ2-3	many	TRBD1	CASSKRAGGLTDTQYF	TGTGCCAGCAGCAAACGAGCAGGGGGCTTAACAGATACGCAGTATTTT
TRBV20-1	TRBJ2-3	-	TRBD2	CSAGVAGEAVTDTQYF	TGCAGTGCTGGGGTAGCGGGAGAGGCCGTCACAGATACGCAGTATTTT
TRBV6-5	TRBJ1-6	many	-	CASSYGGQGRSNSPLHF	TGTGCCAGCAGTTACGGCGGTCAGGGGCGAAGTAATTCACCCCTCCACTTT
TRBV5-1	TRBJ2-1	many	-	CASSPRGGDEQFF	TGCGCCAGCAGCCCCCGCGGGGGCGATGAGCAGTTCTTC
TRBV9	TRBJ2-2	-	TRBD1	CASSVASGGETGELFF	TGTGCCAGCAGCGTAGCGTCAGGGGGCGAGACCGGGGAGCTGTTTTTT
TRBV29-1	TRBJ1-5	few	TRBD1	CSAGQGSGGQPQHF	TGCAGCGCCGGACAGGGCTCGGGCGGTCAGCCCCAGCATTTT
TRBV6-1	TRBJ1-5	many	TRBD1	CASSEKTGSNQPQHF	TGTGCCAGCAGTGAAAAGACAGGGAGCAATCAGCCCCAGCATTTT
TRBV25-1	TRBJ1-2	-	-	CASSGSGSRGYYGYTF	TGTGCCAGCAGTGGATCGGGGTCGAGGGGGTACTATGGCTACACCTTC
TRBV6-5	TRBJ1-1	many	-	CASSYGTGHTEAFF	TGTGCCAGCAGTTACGGCACAGGGCACACTGAAGCTTTCTTT
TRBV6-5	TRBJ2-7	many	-	CASSSTRAEQYF	TGTGCCAGCAGTTCCACTAGAGCCGAGCAGTACTTC
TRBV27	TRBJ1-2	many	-	CASSSGEDYGYTF	TGTGCCAGCAGTTCAGGGGAGGACTATGGCTACACCTTC
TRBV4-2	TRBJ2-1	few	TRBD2	CASSQVVTSGHGEQFF	TGTGCCAGCAGCCAAGTAGTTACTAGCGGTCATGGGGAGCAGTTCTTC
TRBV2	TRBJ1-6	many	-	CASRETRQARNRSPLHF	TGTGCCAGCAGGGAGACCCGACAGGCGCGGAACAGATCACCCCTCCACTTT
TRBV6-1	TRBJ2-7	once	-	CASIRQSSYEQYF	TGTGCCAGCATCCGTCAGAGCTCCTACGAGCAGTACTTC
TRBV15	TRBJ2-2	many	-	CATSRGAGLRTGELFF	TGTGCCACCAGCAGAGGGGCTGGACTCAGGACCGGGGAGCTGTTTTTT
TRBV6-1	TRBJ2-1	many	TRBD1	CASNVLRTGENEQFF	TGTGCCAGCAATGTACTTCGGACAGGGGAGAATGAGCAGTTCTTC
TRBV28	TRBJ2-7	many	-	CASSPDLVQYF	TGTGCCAGCAGCCCCGATCTGGTGCAGTACTTC
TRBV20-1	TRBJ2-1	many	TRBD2	CSARDLTGTSYNEQFF	TGCAGTGCTAGAGACCTAACCGGGACTAGCTACAATGAGCAGTTCTTC
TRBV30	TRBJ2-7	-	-	CAWSPPRRRSYEQYF	TGTGCCTGGAGTCCCCCCAGACGCCGCTCCTACGAGCAGTACTTC
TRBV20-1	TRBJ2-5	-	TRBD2	CSASPGTRPETQYF	TGCAGTGCTTCCCCCGGGACTAGGCCAGAGACCCAGTACTTC